By share, the clone carrying this T cell receptor beta chain ranks as medium-sized. Its antigen is not known. The data are from a study of prognosis after radiotherapy for stage I lung cancer. About the study: In this cohort, every patient with non-small cell lung cancer was regarded as medically inoperable. Study-wide findings and caveats: Reportedly, TRBV and TRBJ gene usage differed by presence of metastases in patients.

From genomic DNA, two-round multiplex PCR was used to amplify TCR beta CDR3. Specific primers for each TRBV and TRBJ gene were what first-round PCR used. Each CDR3 protein gets one entry after TCRdb re-called the multiplex PCR reads with MiXCR. Found here are approximately 31,000 distinct CDR3 sequences, approximately 51% of them singletons; the top ten hold 16%. The CDR3 totals 15 residues. V dropped 6 bases and J dropped 7 bases, with 16 bases sitting between them. In germline, CDR1 is MNHEY, CDR2 SMNVEV (reference sequence). The sample in question was PBMCs, obtained before or after stereotactic body radiation therapy (not recorded which). The sequence came from a donor over 45 with non-small cell lung cancer. The chain couples TRBV27 to TRBJ1-6; possible D gene TRBD1, 6 bases. As DNA, the CDR3 is TGTGCCAGCAGAATATCCGGGACACAAAATTCACCCCTCCACTTT. Amino acid sequence: CASRISGTQNSPLHF.